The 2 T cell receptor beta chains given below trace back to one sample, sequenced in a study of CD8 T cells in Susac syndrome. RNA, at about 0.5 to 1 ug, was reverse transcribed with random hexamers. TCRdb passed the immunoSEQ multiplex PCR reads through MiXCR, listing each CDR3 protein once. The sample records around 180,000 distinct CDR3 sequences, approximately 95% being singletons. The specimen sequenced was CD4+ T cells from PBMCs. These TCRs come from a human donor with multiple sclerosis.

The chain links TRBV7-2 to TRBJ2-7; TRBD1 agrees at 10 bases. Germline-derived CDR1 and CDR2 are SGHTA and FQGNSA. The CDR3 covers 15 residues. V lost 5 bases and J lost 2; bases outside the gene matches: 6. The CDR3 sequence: CASSLRQGATYEQYF. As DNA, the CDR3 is TGTGCCAGCAGCCTAAGACAGGGGGCGACCTACGAGCAGTACTTC.

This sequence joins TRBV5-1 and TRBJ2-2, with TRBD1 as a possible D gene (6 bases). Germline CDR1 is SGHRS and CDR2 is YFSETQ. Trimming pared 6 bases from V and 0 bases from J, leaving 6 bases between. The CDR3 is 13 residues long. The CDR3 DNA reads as TGCGCCAGCAAGGGGGCGAACACCGGGGAGCTGTTTTTT. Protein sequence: CASKGANTGELFF.